This T cell receptor (beta chain) was captured in a study of control samples from healthy donors and cancer patients. The table came from immunoSEQ multiplex PCR; TCRdb's copy has only in-frame clones and leaves some out. Counted here are 70,000 or so clones, over 65% occurring once; the ten biggest clones make up 2.9%. Trimming left V 5 bases short and J 1 base short, with 12 bases between. Germline CDR1 and CDR2: KGHDR and SFDVKD. This CDR3 is 15 amino acids long. The chain couples TRBV24-1 to TRBJ2-3, with a tentative D call TRBD1 (8 bases). Input material: PBMCs. The receptor was isolated from a woman between 45 and 60 years old with lung cancer. CDR3 residues: CATSGGGQGTDTQYF. CDR3 in DNA: TGTGCCACCAGTGGGGGGGGACAGGGCACAGATACGCAGTATTTT.